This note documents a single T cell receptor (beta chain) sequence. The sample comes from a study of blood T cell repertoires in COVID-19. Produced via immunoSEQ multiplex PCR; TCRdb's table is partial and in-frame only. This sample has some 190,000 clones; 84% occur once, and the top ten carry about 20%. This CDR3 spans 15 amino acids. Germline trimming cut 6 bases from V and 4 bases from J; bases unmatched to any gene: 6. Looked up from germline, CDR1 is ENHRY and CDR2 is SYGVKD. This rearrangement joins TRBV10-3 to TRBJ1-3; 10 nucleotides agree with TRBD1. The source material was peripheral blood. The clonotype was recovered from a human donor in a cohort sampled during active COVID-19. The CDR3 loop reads CAIRETGGWGNTIYF. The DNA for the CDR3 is TGTGCCATCAGGGAGACAGGGGGCTGGGGAAACACCATATATTTT.